Shown below are 17 T cell receptor beta chains from a single sample sequenced in a study of post-analysis software for immune sequencing data. Whole-study findings and limits: Patients had higher frequencies than controls of roughly five TRBV segments, including TRBV5-6, TRBV5-1 and TRBV20-1.

No antigen has been assigned to these receptors. The TCR beta cDNA libraries contained unique molecular identifiers. One entry per CDR3 protein results from TCRdb running MiXCR on the PCR reads. The repertoire holds about 810,000 distinct CDR3 sequences, with about 57% as singletons. Sample: blood. The receptors here all came from a girl aged 10 to 17 with multiple sclerosis.

The chain couples TRBV3-1 to TRBJ2-2; tentative D call: TRBD1 (9 bases). V was shortened by 4 bases and J by 6 bases, with 18 bases between the two germline ends. Germline CDR1 and CDR2: LGHDT and YNNKEL (reference sequence). The CDR3 runs 16 residues. The CDR3 sequence is CASSPGTGRGAGELFF. DNA for the CDR3: TGTGCCAGCAGCCCAGGGACAGGGCGGGGGGCCGGGGAGCTGTTTTTT.

DNA of the CDR3: TGTGCCTGGAGTGTACTGTCCCCTGGGGCGGTCAATGAGCAGTTCTTC. It yields the protein CAWSVLSPGAVNEQFF. The V gene is TRBV30, the J gene TRBJ2-1, with D maybe TRBD1 (5 bases). The CDR3 extends over 16 amino acids. V lost 0 bases to trimming and J lost 6 bases, with 18 bases between them. Germline V gene lookup returns CDR1 GTSNPN and CDR2 SVGIG (reference sequence).

The gene calls are TRBV7-9 and TRBJ2-1; TRBD2 agrees at 10 bases. The CDR3 contains 15 residues. Germline lookup yields CDR1 SEHNR and CDR2 FQNEAQ (reference sequence). J lost 6 bases, V lost 1 base, and 3 bases had no gene match. The chain's CDR3 is CASSLGGTSANEQFF. For the CDR3, the DNA is TGTGCCAGCAGCTTAGGGGGGACTAGCGCCAATGAGCAGTTCTTC.

The CDR3 bases are TGTGCCAGCAGTGTAAGCGTTTACCAAGAGACCCAGTACTTC. As protein: CASSVSVYQETQYF. The genes are TRBV2 and TRBJ2-5, with D unresolved. The CDR3 is made up of 14 amino acids. Germline CDR1 SNHLY, CDR2 FYNNEI. V lost 4 bases and J lost 0, with 9 bases in between. Full variable domain (remainder filled in from reference TRBV2 and TRBJ2-5): EPEVTQTPSHQVTQMGQEVILRCVPISNHLYFYWYRQILGQKVEFLVSFYNNEISEKSEIFDDQFSVERPDGSNFTLKIRSTKLEDSAMYFCASSVSVYQETQYFGPGTRLLVL.

This chain links TRBV4-1 with TRBJ2-1; TRBD2 matches 10 bases. Germline V gives CDR1 MGHRA, CDR2 YSYEKL. The CDR3 runs 19 residues. V shed 6 bases, J shed 5 bases, and the junction held 19 bases outside the gene matches. CDR3 region: CASSRLLAGVRQPNNEQFF. Here the CDR3 DNA reads TGCGCCAGCAGTCGGCTTCTAGCGGGAGTAAGGCAACCCAACAATGAGCAGTTCTTC.

This clonotype was detected once. This rearrangement joins TRBV7-9 to TRBJ1-1; unclear D gene. V gave up 5 bases and J gave up 1 base, with 20 bases separating them. Germline CDR1 reads SEHNR; CDR2 reads FQNEAQ (reference sequence). The CDR3 has 17 residues. Here the CDR3 DNA reads TGTGCCAGCAGCCCCGGAGGTCAGCTCTATTCGAACACTGAAGCTTTCTTT. This translates into CASSPGGQLYSNTEAFF. Supplemented by reference TRBV7-9 and TRBJ1-1, the full variable domain reads DTGVSQNPRHKITKRGQNVTFRCDPISEHNRLYWYRQTLGQGPEFLTYFQNEAQLEKSRLLSDRFSAERPKGSFSTLEIQRTEQGDSAMYLCASSPGGQLYSNTEAFFGQGTRLTVV.

The genes are TRBV5-6 and TRBJ1-6; TRBD1 aligns across 8 bases. V lost 3 bases to trimming and J lost 4 bases; unmatched junction nucleotides: 6. In germline, CDR1 is SGHDT, CDR2 YYEEEE. This CDR3 comprises 16 residues. In DNA, the CDR3 is TGTGCCAGCAGCTCGTTGAGGACAGGGTATAATTCACCCCTCCACTTT. Its translation: CASSSLRTGYNSPLHF. The variable domain in full, with the rest retrieved from reference TRBV5-6 and TRBJ1-6, is DAGVTQSPTHLIKTRGQQVTLRCSPKSGHDTVSWYQQALGQGPQFIFQYYEEEERQRGNFPDRFSGHQFPNYSSELNVNALLLGDSALYLCASSSLRTGYNSPLHFGNGTRLTVT.

The chain links TRBV3-1 to TRBJ2-3, with a possible D match to TRBD1 (6 bases). Germline CDR1 reads LGHDT; CDR2 reads YNNKEL (reference sequence). This CDR3 spans 17 amino acids. V lost 2 bases and J 2 bases, leaving 17 bases between the germline ends. Here the CDR3 DNA reads TGTGCCAGCAGCCAAAGGCGGACAGCCGCCGTCACAGATACGCAGTATTTT. Translated, it gives CASSQRRTAAVTDTQYF.

This clonotype was seen a handful of times. The V and J genes are TRBV14 and TRBJ1-2; 7 bases align to TRBD1. Germline assignment: CDR1 SGHDN and CDR2 FVKESK. The CDR3 loop spans 16 amino acids. The V and J ends lost 4 bases and 0 bases, in that order; junction bases with no gene match: 8. The CDR3 region has the DNA TGTGCCAGCAGCCTACCGGACAGGCCGGCTAACTATGGCTACACCTTC. It yields the protein CASSLPDRPANYGYTF.

V and J are TRBV3-1 and TRBJ2-1; possible D gene TRBD2, 5 bases. V was cut by 3 bases and J by 4 bases, with 16 bases left in between. The CDR3 runs 16 residues. Germline assignment: CDR1 LGHDT and CDR2 YNNKEL (reference sequence). CDR3 sequence reads: CASSQHPGLVYNEQFF. DNA for the CDR3: TGTGCCAGCAGCCAGCACCCTGGACTTGTGTACAATGAGCAGTTCTTC.

This clonotype appeared a few times. The junction departs from the called germline gene at one end, perhaps through a read error. The rearrangement links TRBV5-1 to TRBJ2-4; D perhaps matches TRBD1 (5 bases). The CDR3 runs 11 residues. Germline V gives CDR1 SGHRS, CDR2 YFSETQ. CDR3 sequence (DNA): TGTGCCAGCAGTTTAGGGGACATTCAGTACTTC. It is translated as CASSLGDIQYF.

The chain has TRBV7-9 and TRBJ2-1; 15 positions match TRBD2. The CDR3 is 14 residues long. V trimming: 5 bases; J trimming: 12 bases; junction bases outside the gene matches: 5. The germline gives CDR1 SEHNR, CDR2 FQNEAQ (reference sequence). This CDR3 is CASSRTSGRGGQFF. The CDR3 DNA reads TGTGCCAGCAGCCGGACTAGCGGGAGGGGGGGGCAGTTCTTC.

This chain joins TRBV3-1 and TRBJ2-7; 10 bases are shared with TRBD2. The CDR3 runs 16 residues. Germline assignment: CDR1 LGHDT and CDR2 YNNKEL (reference sequence). V lost 4 bases to trimming and J lost 6 bases; unmatched junction nucleotides: 12. DNA for the CDR3: TGTGCCAGCAGCCCTTCACCTCTAGCGGGAGTTGGCGAGCAGTACTTC. Its translation is CASSPSPLAGVGEQYF.

The chain is built from TRBV20-1 and TRBJ1-4; 7 bases are a match to TRBD1. V dropped 3 bases and J dropped 7; count of bases not matched to a gene: 5. This CDR3 comprises 13 residues. CDR1 is DFQATT, CDR2 SNEGSKA, per germline (reference sequence). The CDR3 loop is CSASLAGGEKLFF. Here the CDR3 DNA reads TGCAGTGCTAGCTTGGCAGGGGGTGAAAAACTGTTTTTT.

The CDR3 DNA reads as TGTGCCAGCAAGGACCGAGCGGGACGTTACAATGAGCAGTTCTTC. Translation: CASKDRAGRYNEQFF. The chain is built from TRBV6-2 or TRBV6-3 and TRBJ2-1; 7 bases match TRBD2. Unmatched junction bases numbered 10, after V lost 7 bases and J lost 4 bases. Per the germline V gene, CDR1 is MNHEY and CDR2 is SVGEGT. The CDR3 is 15 amino acids.

The sample holds a few counts of this clonotype. The V and J genes are TRBV7-9 and TRBJ2-7; D might be TRBD1 (6 bases). This CDR3 is built from 14 residues. The V end lost 5 bases, the J end lost 10 bases, and 21 bases lay between the germline ends. CDR1 and CDR2 (germline): SEHNR, FQNEAQ (reference sequence). The CDR3 coding sequence is TGTGCCAGCAGCCCTGGACAGAGTGTCAGTCGACAGTACTTC. This gives the protein CASSPGQSVSRQYF.

The sample holds a few counts of this clonotype. The chain employs TRBV6-5 and TRBJ2-1; 8 bases agree with TRBD2. The CDR3 totals 13 residues. CDR1 is MNHEY, CDR2 SVGAGI, per germline. The J segment lost 10 bases and the V segment lost 2 bases, leaving 4 bases of the junction unmatched. The CDR3: CASSYIGGGEQFF. In DNA, the CDR3 is TGTGCCAGCAGTTACATCGGCGGGGGGGAGCAGTTCTTC.